This T cell receptor beta chain appears in the sequencing data of a study of T-cell reconstitution after alpha-beta-depleted transplantation in children. Points from the study as a whole: By one year post-transplant, T-cell counts and diversity largely arose from T cells that were newly produced. Several hundred graft clones that had expanded were reportedly the source of alpha-beta T cells about two months after transplant.

This clonotype was observed at least ten times. Its antigen is still unknown. Germline V lookup: CDR1 MGHRA, CDR2 YSYEKL. V dropped 4 bases and J dropped 5 bases, with 17 bases sitting between them. The CDR3 covers 16 residues. As it was prepared, the TCRbeta library received unique molecular identifiers. TCRdb ran MiXCR on the PCR reads and lists one entry per CDR3 protein. This sample has under 850,000 distinct CDR3 sequences, with less than 15% found just once. The receptor was derived from a girl under 10 years old with congenital amegakaryocytic thrombocytopenia, due to receive a stem cell transplant. This rearrangement joins TRBV4-1 to TRBJ2-2; D perhaps matches TRBD1 (6 bases). Sequencing was performed on PBMCs, taken before TCRalphabeta/CD19-depleted stem cell transplant. The CDR3 DNA is TGCGCCAGCAGCCCGATCCCGGACAGTCTTACCGGGGAGCTGTTTTTT. Residues: CASSPIPDSLTGELFF.